A single sample is the source of the 21 T cell receptor beta chains below, sequenced in a study of T cells in Graves' hyperthyroidism and ophthalmopathy. RNA transcripts provided the source from which TCR beta CDR3 regions were amplified. The TCR CDR3 was amplified in a first-round RT-PCR using the HTBI primer set. Via MiXCR, TCRdb re-called the multiplex PCR reads, giving one row per CDR3 protein. The data hold 240,000 or so distinct CDR3 sequences, with 16% observed a single time. The sequenced sample was blood. Receptors originate from a woman between 18 and 30 years old with Graves' ophthalmopathy.

In its sample, this clonotype was seen many times. CDR3 sequence (DNA): TGTGCCAGCAGCTTACATTCCGGGACAGGTTGGGCCAGCTCACCCCTCCACTTT. Its translation: CASSLHSGTGWASSPLHF. The chain recombines TRBV7-9 with TRBJ1-6; TRBD1 matches at 8 bases. The CDR3 extends over 18 amino acids. J lost 10 bases, V lost 2 bases, and 16 bases had no gene match. The V gene's germline CDR1 is SEHNR and CDR2 FQNEAQ (reference sequence).

Ten or more counts support this clonotype. The chain recombines TRBV6-1 with TRBJ1-2; perhaps TRBD1 as D (5 bases). CDR3 length: 16 amino acids. Per the germline V gene, CDR1 is MNHNS and CDR2 is SASEGT. V was cut by 5 bases and J by 2 bases, with 18 bases left in between. DNA for the CDR3: TGTGCCAGCAGTTTTTCAGGGTTAACCCAAAACTATGGCTACACCTTC. Its translation: CASSFSGLTQNYGYTF.

Many counts were recorded for this clonotype. This chain uses TRBV20-1 with TRBJ1-1; perhaps TRBD1 as D (5 bases). Per the germline V gene, CDR1 is DFQATT and CDR2 is SNEGSKA (reference sequence). V was trimmed by 0 bases and J by 0 bases, leaving 8 bases between them. CDR3 length: 14 residues. The chain's CDR3 is CSAREGVLNTEAFF. The CDR3 nucleotides are TGCAGTGCTAGAGAAGGGGTTTTGAACACTGAAGCTTTCTTT.

This clonotype appeared many times. The chain is built from TRBV7-2 and TRBJ2-7, with D unresolved. The CDR3 sequence is 13 residues long. V shed 5 bases and J shed 6 bases, with 14 bases lying between them. CDR1 and CDR2 from the germline V gene are SGHTA and FQGNSA. CDR3 region: CASSLGFSPEQYF. Written as DNA, the CDR3 is TGTGCCAGCAGCCTCGGCTTTTCCCCCGAGCAGTACTTC.

This clonotype was counted many times. The gene calls are TRBV6-5 and TRBJ1-1; D gene ambiguous. Trimming stripped 2 bases from V and 5 bases from J, with 6 bases between. Germline V gene data show CDR1 as MNHEY and CDR2 as SVGAGI. The length of the CDR3 is 12 residues. Here the CDR3 reads CASSYGETEAFF. The DNA of the CDR3 is TGTGCCAGCAGTTACGGGGAAACTGAAGCTTTCTTT.

This clonotype was observed many times. The DNA of the CDR3 is TGCGCCAGCAGTGAGCCCGGCTTCTCCTACAATGAGCAGTTCTTC. Protein sequence: CASSEPGFSYNEQFF. V is TRBV10-2 and J is TRBJ2-1; no firm D call. Germline CDR1 WSHSY, CDR2 SAAADI. The CDR3 sequence is 15 residues long. The germline V and J ends were trimmed by 2 bases and 0 bases, with 8 bases remaining between them.

This clonotype was counted many times. The rearrangement joins TRBV4-1 to TRBJ2-5; 7 positions agree with TRBD2. In germline, CDR1 is MGHRA, CDR2 YSYEKL. The CDR3 covers 14 residues. The ends lost 1 base at V and 7 bases at J; junction bases unmatched: 6. In nucleotides, the CDR3 is TGCGCCAGCAGCCAAGGACTAGCCGAAGGGACCCAGTACTTC. This sequence encodes CASSQGLAEGTQYF.

This clonotype was counted at least ten times. This rearrangement joins TRBV6-1 to TRBJ2-1; D remains unclear. Trimming stripped 5 bases from V and 5 bases from J, with 10 bases between. Germline assignment: CDR1 MNHNS and CDR2 SASEGT. The CDR3 is 13 amino acids. CDR3 in amino acids: CASSPPMNNEQFF. CDR3 DNA: TGTGCCAGCAGTCCGCCGATGAACAATGAGCAGTTCTTC.

As concerns this clonotype: A clone one base away is much larger, so this may be a read error. The rearrangement uses TRBV6-5 and TRBJ2-3, with D hard to call. This CDR3 contains 13 residues. Per the germline V gene, CDR1 is MNHEY and CDR2 is SVGAGI. The CDR3 here is CASNYRAADTQYF. The CDR3 nucleotides read TGTGCCAGCAATTACCGTGCGGCGGATACGCAGTATTTT.

This clonotype was seen repeatedly, ten times or more. The chain links TRBV25-1 to TRBJ2-3; no clear D. Trimming took 4 bases from V and 0 from J, leaving 11 bases between them. CDR1 and CDR2 from the germline V gene are MGHDK and SYGVNS. The CDR3 covers 15 residues. The CDR3 DNA reads as TGTGCCAGCAGTGGGTCTCAGTTTAGCACAGATACGCAGTATTTT. Translated, it gives CASSGSQFSTDTQYF.

This clonotype was seen ten or more times. The CDR3 DNA reads as TGCAGCGTTGAATTTGACAGGGGGGGCTATGGCTACACCTTC. Encoded protein: CSVEFDRGGYGYTF. The V call is TRBV29-1, the J call TRBJ1-2; 9 bases line up with TRBD1. The CDR3 length is 14 residues. Germline V gene sequence: CDR1 SQVTM, CDR2 ANQGSEA. V shed 2 bases, J shed 4 bases, and the junction held 5 bases outside the gene matches.

This clonotype was seen just once. The J gene is TRBJ2-7, the V gene TRBV27; TRBD2 might be the D (5 bases). Germline values: CDR1 MNHEY, CDR2 SMNVEV (reference sequence). The length of the CDR3 is 15 residues. V dropped 3 bases and J dropped 1 base, with 13 bases sitting between them. CDR3 in amino acids: CASSLDGGSSYEQYF. In DNA form, the CDR3 reads TGTGCCAGCAGTTTGGACGGAGGATCTTCCTACGAGCAGTACTTC.

The CDR3 is CASNGLAGGPGDTQYF. In DNA, the CDR3 is TGCGCCAGCAATGGCCTAGCGGGGGGACCGGGAGATACGCAGTATTTT. The chain combines TRBV10-2 with TRBJ2-3, with 11 bases lining up with TRBD2. CDR1 and CDR2 from the germline V gene are WSHSY and SAAADI. Germline trimming cut 7 bases from V and 5 bases from J; bases unmatched to any gene: 11. This CDR3 region has 16 residues.

This clonotype was seen only a few times. V usage is TRBV10-3 and J usage is TRBJ2-7; TRBD1 aligns across 9 bases. The J segment lost 6 bases and the V segment lost 6 bases, leaving 6 bases of the junction unmatched. CDR1 and CDR2 (germline): ENHRY, SYGVKD. CDR3 length: 13 amino acids. CDR3 sequence: CAIRPGQGGEQYF. The CDR3 DNA is TGTGCCATCAGACCGGGACAGGGAGGCGAGCAGTACTTC.

This clonotype was detected ten times or more. The chain recombines TRBV28 with TRBJ2-7, with D tentatively TRBD1 or TRBD2 (6 bases each). Germline loops: CDR1 MDHEN, CDR2 SYDVKM. The CDR3 is made up of 14 amino acids. V was clipped by 6 bases and J by 4 bases, with 16 bases between them. The CDR3 reads CASRITPGAYEQYF. The CDR3 nucleotides read TGTGCCAGCAGGATCACCCCGGGGGCATACGAGCAGTACTTC. The full variable domain, completed using reference TRBV28 and TRBJ2-7, is DVKVTQSSRYLVKRTGEKVFLECVQDMDHENMFWYRQDPGLGLRLIYFSYDVKMKEKGDIPEGYSVSREKKERFSLILESASTNQTSMYLCASRITPGAYEQYFGPGTRLTVT.

The chain recombines TRBV7-9 with TRBJ2-1, with 10 bases that match TRBD2. The CDR3 contains 16 residues. V lost 3 bases to trimming and J lost 5 bases; unmatched junction nucleotides: 7. Germline loops: CDR1 SEHNR, CDR2 FQNEAQ (reference sequence). The CDR3: CASSFLAGVSNNEQFF. The CDR3 DNA sequence: TGTGCCAGCAGCTTCCTAGCGGGAGTATCAAACAATGAGCAGTTCTTC.

The chain carries TRBV5-6 and TRBJ2-7; 7 bases line up with TRBD2. CDR1 and CDR2 from the germline V gene are SGHDT and YYEEEE. V was clipped by 4 bases and J by 1 base; unmatched bases: 5. The CDR3 sequence is 14 residues long. CDR3 nucleotide sequence: TGTGCCAGCAGCAAGCGGGACGGGTCCTACGAGCAGTACTTC. Translated: CASSKRDGSYEQYF. The full variable domain, its missing parts supplied by reference TRBV5-6 and TRBJ2-7, is DAGVTQSPTHLIKTRGQQVTLRCSPKSGHDTVSWYQQALGQGPQFIFQYYEEEERQRGNFPDRFSGHQFPNYSSELNVNALLLGDSALYLCASSKRDGSYEQYFGPGTRLTVT.

CDR3 residues: CASSSRTGSYQETQYF. The CDR3 coding sequence is TGCGCCAGCAGCTCTCGGACAGGATCGTACCAAGAGACCCAGTACTTC. The chain combines TRBV5-1 with TRBJ2-5, with 7 bases lining up with TRBD1. J gave up 0 bases and V 3 bases, and 8 bases lay outside the gene matches. Germline CDR1 and CDR2: SGHRS and YFSETQ. The CDR3 sequence is 16 residues long.

The sample holds many counts of this clonotype. V is TRBV3-1 and J is TRBJ1-1; the D is unclear. Between the trimmed V and J ends, which lost 3 bases and 0 bases, there was a span of 8 bases. Germline CDR1 and CDR2: LGHDT and YNNKEL (reference sequence). This CDR3 has 14 amino acids. CDR3 loop: CASSQFSMNTEAFF. Written as DNA, the CDR3 is TGTGCCAGCAGCCAGTTTTCGATGAACACTGAAGCTTTCTTT.

There are many counts of this clonotype. The chain is built from TRBV6-1 and TRBJ1-1; D remains ambiguous. The V end lost 2 bases, the J end lost 2 bases, and 9 bases lay between the germline ends. The CDR3 extends over 14 amino acids. Germline V gene lookup returns CDR1 MNHNS and CDR2 SASEGT. CDR3 DNA: TGTGCCAGCAGTGAATCTTGGATAAACACTGAAGCTTTCTTT. Protein product: CASSESWINTEAFF.

Here the CDR3 DNA reads TGTGCCAGCAACCCAACGGTGAGGACTAGCGGGGGAACGGAGACCCAGTACTTC. It yields the protein CASNPTVRTSGGTETQYF. This chain links TRBV28 with TRBJ2-5; 13 nucleotides match TRBD2. The CDR3 contains 18 residues. Germline CDR1 reads MDHEN; CDR2 reads SYDVKM. V lost 7 bases to trimming and J lost 5 bases; unmatched junction nucleotides: 16.